This TCR beta chain was sequenced during a study of T-cell reconstitution after alpha-beta-depleted transplantation in children (dated by TCRdb to between 2015 and 2016). Broadly, across the study: T-cell immune reconstitution after TCRalphabeta/CD19-depleted allogeneic hematopoietic cell transplantation in children was quantitatively tracked in the study by means of TCR repertoire profiling.

Only a few counts were recorded for this clonotype. This receptor's antigen is unknown. One base away there is no much larger clone; base qualities are not given. Measured from the cysteine to the phenylalanine, the CDR3 is 12 residues long. The CDR3 DNA has 36 bases and is translated from base 1. The germline V gene provides CDR1 MDHEN and CDR2 SYDVKM. Trimming at the junction amounts to 7 bases on V and 1 base on J, and the germline ends lie 7 bases apart. To prepare the library, PCR was applied. The sequencer listed for this sample is Illumina HiSeq 2500. To normalize quantification of the TCRbeta repertoire, the TCR libraries were built with molecular barcoding that relied on unique molecular identifiers. TCRdb reprocessing: public reads trimmed at Q25 with fastp, clones called with MiXCR, in-frame beta chains kept. Each entry merges the rows of one CDR3 protein and shows their most common DNA and genes. Recorded for this sample are roughly 500,000 distinct CDR3 sequences; 30% to 35% of them occurred a single time. Less than 2.5% of the sample lies in the top ten.

The V and J genes are TRBV28 and TRBJ1-1, with the D gene call left open. Sequences were derived from PBMCs from the stem cell graft donor, sampled from the stem cell graft. The receptor's source is a human donor who donated a stem cell graft to a child with aplastic anemia. The CDR3 here reads CASKDPNTEAFF. Read as DNA, the sequence is TGTGCCAGCAAGGATCCGAACACTGAAGCTTTCTTT.